The present T cell receptor beta chain was sequenced within a study of a mutant IDH1 vaccine in newly diagnosed glioma. Study summary: Treated patients were about 60% male, around 38% female, mean age around 40 years. Earlier treatment was radiotherapy, temozolomide, or both, with most getting both.

Notes on this clone: Its specificity is not known.

Clones were sequenced by immunoSEQ multiplex PCR, and TCRdb holds only the in-frame ones, with some missing. The table shows tens of thousands of clones, with approximately 76% occurring only once. The CDR3 has 19 amino acids. The time point here: week 23, last vaccination. What each vaccine dose contained was 300 ug of mutant IDH1 20-mer peptide, accompanied by topical imiquimod. Patients carried new grade 3 or 4 IDH1-mutant astrocytomas lacking nuclear ATRX. The genes are TRBV21-1 and TRBJ1-5. TRBV21-1 is classified as a pseudogene. Material: PBMCs, obtained from a glioma patient whose treatment included an IDH1 peptide vaccine. The clonotype originates from a man aged 50-60 years with glioma. The CDR3 loop is CASSFGGPPETVPNQPQHF. In nucleotides, the CDR3 is TGTGCCAGCAGTTTTGGGGGGCCGCCCGAAACGGTCCCAAATCAGCCCCAGCATTTT.